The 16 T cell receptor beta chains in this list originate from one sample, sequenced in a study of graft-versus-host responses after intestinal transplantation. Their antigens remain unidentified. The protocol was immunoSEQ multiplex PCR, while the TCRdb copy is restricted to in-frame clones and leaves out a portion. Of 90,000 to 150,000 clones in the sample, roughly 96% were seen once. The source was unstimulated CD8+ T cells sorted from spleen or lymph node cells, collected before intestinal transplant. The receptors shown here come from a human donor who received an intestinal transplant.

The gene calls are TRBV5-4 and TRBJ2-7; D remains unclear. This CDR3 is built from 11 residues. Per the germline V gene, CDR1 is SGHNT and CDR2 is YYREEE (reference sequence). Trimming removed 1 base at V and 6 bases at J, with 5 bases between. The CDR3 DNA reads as TGTGCCAGCAGCTTGTTGGGCGAGCAGTACTTC. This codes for CASSLLGEQYF.

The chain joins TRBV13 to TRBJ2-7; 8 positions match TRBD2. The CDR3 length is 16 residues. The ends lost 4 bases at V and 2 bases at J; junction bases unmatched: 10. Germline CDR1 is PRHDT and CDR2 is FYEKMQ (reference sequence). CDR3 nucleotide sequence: TGTGCCAGCAGCTCCCCCGCCGGGAGGGCCCCCTACGAGCAGTACTTC. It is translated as CASSSPAGRAPYEQYF.

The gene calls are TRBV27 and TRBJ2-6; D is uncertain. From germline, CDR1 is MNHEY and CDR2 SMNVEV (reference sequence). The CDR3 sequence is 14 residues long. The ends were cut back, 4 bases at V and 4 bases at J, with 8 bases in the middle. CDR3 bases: TGTGCCAGCAGTTCCAGGTTCGGGGCCAACGTCCTGACTTTC. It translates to CASSSRFGANVLTF.

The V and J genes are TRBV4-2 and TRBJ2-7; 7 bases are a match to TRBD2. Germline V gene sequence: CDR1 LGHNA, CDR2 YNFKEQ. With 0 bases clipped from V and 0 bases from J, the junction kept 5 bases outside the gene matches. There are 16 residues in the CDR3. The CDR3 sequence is CASSQDEGGSSYEQYF. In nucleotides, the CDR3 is TGTGCCAGCAGCCAAGATGAGGGCGGGAGCTCCTACGAGCAGTACTTC.

The CDR3 is CASSIPWETSLRNEQFF. CDR3 sequence (DNA): TGTGCCAGTAGTATACCCTGGGAGACTTCATTGAGGAATGAGCAGTTCTTC. The gene calls are TRBV19 and TRBJ2-1, with D tentatively TRBD2 (5 bases). V gave up 2 bases and J gave up 7 bases, with 21 bases separating them. The CDR3 length is 17 residues. The germline gives CDR1 LNHDA, CDR2 SQIVND (reference sequence).

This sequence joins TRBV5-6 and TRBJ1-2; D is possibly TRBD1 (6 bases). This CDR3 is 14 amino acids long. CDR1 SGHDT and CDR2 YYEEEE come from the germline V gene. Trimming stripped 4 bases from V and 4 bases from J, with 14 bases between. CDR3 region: CASSIWGASYGYTF. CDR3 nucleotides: TGTGCCAGCAGCATTTGGGGGGCGAGCTATGGCTACACCTTC.

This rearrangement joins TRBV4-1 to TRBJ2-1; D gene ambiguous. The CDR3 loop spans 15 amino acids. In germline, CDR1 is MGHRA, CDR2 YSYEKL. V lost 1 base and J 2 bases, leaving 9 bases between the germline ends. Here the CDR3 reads CASSQGVTAYNEQFF. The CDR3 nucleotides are TGCGCCAGCAGCCAAGGCGTCACCGCCTACAATGAGCAGTTCTTC.

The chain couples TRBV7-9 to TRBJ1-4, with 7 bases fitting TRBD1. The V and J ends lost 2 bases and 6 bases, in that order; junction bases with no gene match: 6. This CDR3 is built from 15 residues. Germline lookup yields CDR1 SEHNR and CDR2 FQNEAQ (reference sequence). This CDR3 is CASSLWTGGDEKLFF. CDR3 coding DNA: TGTGCCAGCAGCTTATGGACAGGTGGGGATGAAAAACTGTTTTTT.

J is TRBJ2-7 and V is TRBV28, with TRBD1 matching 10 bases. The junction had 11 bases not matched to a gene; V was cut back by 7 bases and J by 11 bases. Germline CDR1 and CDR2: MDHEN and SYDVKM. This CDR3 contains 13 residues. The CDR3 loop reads CASKRTGGRTKYF. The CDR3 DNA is TGTGCCAGCAAACGGACAGGGGGACGAACGAAGTACTTC.

CDR3 DNA sequence: TGTGCTAGTTCCACCCTCGGGGTGGATACGCAGTATTTT. Amino acid sequence: CASSTLGVDTQYF. The chain combines TRBV12-5 with TRBJ2-3, with D possibly being TRBD2 (5 bases). The CDR3 is 13 amino acids. Germline-derived CDR1 and CDR2 are LGHNT and FRNRAP. Trimming pared 8 bases from V and 6 bases from J, leaving 15 bases between.

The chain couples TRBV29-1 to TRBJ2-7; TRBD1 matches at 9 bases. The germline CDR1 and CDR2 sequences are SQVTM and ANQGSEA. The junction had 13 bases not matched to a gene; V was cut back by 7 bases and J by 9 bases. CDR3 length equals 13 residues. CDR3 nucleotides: TGCAGCGCCGGACCGGGACAGGGATTACGGCAGTACTTC. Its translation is CSAGPGQGLRQYF.

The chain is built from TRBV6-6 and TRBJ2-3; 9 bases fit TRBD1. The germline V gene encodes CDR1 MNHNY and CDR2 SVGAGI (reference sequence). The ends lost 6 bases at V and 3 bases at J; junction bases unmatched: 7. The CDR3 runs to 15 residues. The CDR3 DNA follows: TGTGCCAGCAGCCGGACAGGGGAGAAGACAGATACGCAGTATTTT. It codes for CASSRTGEKTDTQYF.

CDR3 DNA sequence: TGCAGCGTCCCTGTTGCATCGGTCAATGAGCAGTTCTTC. Protein sequence: CSVPVASVNEQFF. V is TRBV29-1 and J is TRBJ2-1; no reliable D call. Trimming left V 6 bases short and J 6 bases short, with 15 bases between. This CDR3 contains 13 residues. Per the germline V gene, CDR1 is SQVTM and CDR2 is ANQGSEA.

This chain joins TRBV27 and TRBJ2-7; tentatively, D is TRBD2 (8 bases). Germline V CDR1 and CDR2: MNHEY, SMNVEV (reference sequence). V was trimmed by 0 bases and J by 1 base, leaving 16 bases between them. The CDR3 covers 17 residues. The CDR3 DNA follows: TGTGCCAGCAGTTTATCAGCGGGGGACAGACAATCCTACGAGCAGTACTTC. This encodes CASSLSAGDRQSYEQYF.

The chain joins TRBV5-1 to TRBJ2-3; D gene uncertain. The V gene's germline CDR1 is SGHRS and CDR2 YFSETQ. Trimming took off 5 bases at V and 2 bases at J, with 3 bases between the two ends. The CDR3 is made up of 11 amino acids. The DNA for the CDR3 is TGCGCCAGCAGGTTCACAGATACGCAGTATTTT. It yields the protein CASRFTDTQYF.

This chain's CDR3 is CSVVGLAGVPNEQFF. The CDR3 nucleotides read TGCAGCGTAGTCGGACTAGCGGGAGTTCCTAATGAGCAGTTCTTC. This sequence joins TRBV29-1 and TRBJ2-1, with 13 bases that match TRBD2. Germline V CDR1 and CDR2: SQVTM, ANQGSEA. CDR3 size: 15 residues. The J segment lost 7 bases and the V segment lost 6 bases, leaving 9 bases of the junction unmatched.